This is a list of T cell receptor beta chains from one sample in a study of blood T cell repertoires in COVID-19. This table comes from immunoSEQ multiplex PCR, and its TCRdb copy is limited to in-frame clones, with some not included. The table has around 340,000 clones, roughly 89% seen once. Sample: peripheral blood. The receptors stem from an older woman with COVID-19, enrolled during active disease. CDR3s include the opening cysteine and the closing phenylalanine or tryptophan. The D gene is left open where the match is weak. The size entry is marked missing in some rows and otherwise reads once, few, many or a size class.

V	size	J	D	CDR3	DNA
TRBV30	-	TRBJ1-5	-	CAWNRGNRNQPQHF	TGTGCCTGGAACCGGGGTAATCGCAATCAGCCCCAGCATTTT
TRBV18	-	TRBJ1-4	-	CASSEGATNEKLFF	TGTGCCAGCTCAGAGGGGGCAACTAATGAAAAACTGTTTTTT
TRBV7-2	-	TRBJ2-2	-	CASSLYRNTGELFF	TGTGCCAGCAGCTTGTACAGAAACACCGGGGAGCTGTTTTTT
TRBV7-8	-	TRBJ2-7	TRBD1	CASSFYRDRVEQYF	TGTGCCAGCAGCTTTTACCGGGACAGGGTCGAGCAGTACTTC
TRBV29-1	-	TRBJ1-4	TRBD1	CSVLGQGNEKLFF	TGCAGCGTTCTAGGACAGGGTAATGAAAAACTGTTTTTT
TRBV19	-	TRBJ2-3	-	CASSMSRADTQYF	TGTGCCAGTAGTATGAGCAGGGCAGATACGCAGTATTTT
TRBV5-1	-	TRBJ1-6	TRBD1	CASSYLGQGSSYNSPLHF	TGCGCCAGCAGCTATCTGGGACAGGGTAGCTCCTATAATTCACCCCTCCACTTT
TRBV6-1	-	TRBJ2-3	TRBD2	CASSGLAGISTDTQYF	TGTGCCAGCAGTGGTCTAGCGGGGATTAGCACAGATACGCAGTATTTT
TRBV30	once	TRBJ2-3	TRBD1	CAWLRPQGQGYTDTQYF	TGTGCCTGGCTCCGCCCCCAGGGACAGGGCTACACAGATACGCAGTATTTT
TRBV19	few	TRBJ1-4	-	CASTHRASTNEKLFF	TGTGCCAGTACCCACAGGGCGTCTACTAATGAAAAACTGTTTTTT
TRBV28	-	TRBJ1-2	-	CASSRPAKDYGYTF	TGTGCCAGCAGCCGGCCAGCGAAAGACTATGGCTACACCTTC
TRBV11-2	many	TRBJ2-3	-	CASSHSAGKGDTQYF	TGTGCCAGCAGCCATAGTGCGGGAAAAGGAGATACGCAGTATTTT
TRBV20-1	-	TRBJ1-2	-	CSAPGKYGYTF	TGCAGTGCACCGGGGAAATATGGCTACACCTTC
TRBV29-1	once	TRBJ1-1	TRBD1	CSVITRPAGTGGTEAFF	TGCAGCGTTATAACCCGCCCGGCCGGGACAGGTGGTACTGAAGCTTTCTTT
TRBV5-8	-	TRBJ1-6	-	CASGGQHNSPLHF	TGTGCCAGCGGGGGACAACATAATTCACCCCTCCACTTT
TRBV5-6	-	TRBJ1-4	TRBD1	CASSFRTGGSAVKLFF	TGTGCCAGCAGCTTCCGGACAGGGGGGAGTGCTGTAAAACTGTTTTTT
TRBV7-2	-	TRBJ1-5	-	CASSLPAGSQPQHF	TGTGCCAGCAGCCTCCCCGCAGGGTCTCAGCCCCAGCATTTT
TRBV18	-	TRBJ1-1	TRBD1	CASSPRGQAYGDSHEAFF	TGTGCCAGCTCACCGCGGGGACAGGCTTACGGGGATTCTCATGAAGCTTTCTTT
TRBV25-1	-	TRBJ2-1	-	CASSWGGRLDQFF	TGTGCCAGCTCCTGGGGGGGCCGCCTTGACCAGTTCTTC
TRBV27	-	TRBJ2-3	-	CASSYGVGTDTQYF	TGTGCCAGCTCCTACGGGGTAGGAACAGATACGCAGTATTTT
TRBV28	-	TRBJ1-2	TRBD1	CASSLDRGPYGYTF	TGTGCCAGCAGTTTGGACAGGGGGCCATATGGCTACACCTTC
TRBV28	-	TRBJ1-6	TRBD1	CASSLQGIGSPLHF	TGTGCCAGCAGCCTACAGGGGATAGGTTCACCCCTCCACTTT
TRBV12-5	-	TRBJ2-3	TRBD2	CASGSAWGAGGTDTQYF	TGTGCTAGTGGTTCCGCTTGGGGAGCGGGGGGCACAGATACGCAGTATTTT
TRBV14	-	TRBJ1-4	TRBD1	CASRRRQGINEKLFF	TGTGCCAGCAGGCGAAGACAGGGGATTAATGAAAAACTGTTTTTT
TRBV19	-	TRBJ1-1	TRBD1	CASSIAGGRNTEAFF	TGTGCCAGTAGTATAGCAGGGGGCCGTAACACTGAAGCTTTCTTT
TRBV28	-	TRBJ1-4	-	CASSPRQAGNEKLFF	TGTGCCAGCAGCCCCAGACAGGCGGGTAATGAAAAACTGTTTTTT
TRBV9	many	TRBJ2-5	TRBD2	CASSVGSGGYQETQYF	TGTGCCAGCAGCGTAGGGAGCGGGGGGTACCAAGAGACCCAGTACTTC
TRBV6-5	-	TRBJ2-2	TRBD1	CASTLTGVGELFF	TGTGCCAGCACTCTTACAGGGGTTGGGGAGCTGTTTTTT
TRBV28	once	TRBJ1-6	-	CAIQGSLVNSPLHF	TGTGCCATCCAGGGCTCCCTCGTTAATTCACCCCTCCACTTT
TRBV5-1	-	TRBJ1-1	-	CASSDTPNTEAFF	TGCGCCAGCAGCGACACACCGAACACTGAAGCTTTCTTT
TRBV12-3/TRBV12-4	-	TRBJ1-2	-	CASSRDTYGYTF	TGTGCCAGCAGTCGGGACACCTATGGCTACACCTTC
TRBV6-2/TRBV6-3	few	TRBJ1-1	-	CASSYGRQVAFF	TGTGCCAGCAGTTATGGCCGTCAGGTGGCTTTCTTT
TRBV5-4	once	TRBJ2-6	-	CASSLDRRGTGANVLTF	TGTGCCAGCAGCTTGGATCGGCGGGGAACTGGGGCCAACGTCCTGACTTTC
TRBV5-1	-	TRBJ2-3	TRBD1	CASSFQGQGSDTQYF	TGCGCCAGCAGCTTTCAAGGACAGGGGTCAGATACGCAGTATTTT
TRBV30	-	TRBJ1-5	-	CAWSVAREQAQHF	TGTGCCTGGAGTGTAGCTAGGGAACAGGCCCAGCATTTT
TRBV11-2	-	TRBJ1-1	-	CASSWRTINTEAFF	TGTGCCAGCAGCTGGCGAACTATAAACACTGAAGCTTTCTTT
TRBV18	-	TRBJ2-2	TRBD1	CASRDRGQNGELFF	TGTGCCAGCCGGGACAGGGGGCAGAACGGGGAGCTGTTTTTT
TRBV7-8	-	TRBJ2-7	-	CASSQSRGTAYEQYF	TGTGCCAGCAGCCAGAGTCGGGGTACGGCCTACGAGCAGTACTTC
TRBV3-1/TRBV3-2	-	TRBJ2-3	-	CASSQRTPSGTDTQYF	TGTGCCAGCAGCCAACGGACACCCTCGGGCACAGATACGCAGTATTTT
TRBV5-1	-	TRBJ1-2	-	CASSLQGTDGYTF	TGCGCCAGCAGCTTGCAGGGTACAGATGGCTACACCTTC
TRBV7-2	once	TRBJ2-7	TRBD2	CASSLLAGLNSYEQYF	TGTGCCAGCAGCTTACTAGCGGGCTTAAATTCCTACGAGCAGTACTTC
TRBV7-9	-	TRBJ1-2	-	CASSLMGQGTHGYTF	TGTGCCAGCAGCTTAATGGGGCAGGGTACCCATGGCTACACCTTC
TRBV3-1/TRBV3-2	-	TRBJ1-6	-	CASSPTTQGSPLHF	TGTGCCAGCAGCCCAACAACTCAGGGTTCACCCCTCCACTTT
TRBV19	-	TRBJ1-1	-	CASSRGGVGRMNTEAFF	TGTGCCAGTAGTAGGGGCGGGGTGGGGCGGATGAACACTGAAGCTTTCTTT
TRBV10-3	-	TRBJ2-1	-	CAISEAGPYNEQFF	TGTGCCATCAGTGAAGCAGGGCCCTACAATGAGCAGTTCTTC
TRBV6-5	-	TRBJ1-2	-	CASSTREGLNYGYTF	TGTGCCAGCAGTACCCGAGAGGGTCTTAACTATGGCTACACCTTC
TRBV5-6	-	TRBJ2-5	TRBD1	CASSVPGQGSETQYF	TGTGCCAGCAGCGTCCCCGGACAGGGTTCTGAGACCCAGTACTTC
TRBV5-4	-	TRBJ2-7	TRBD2	CASSFSPLAGGQGEQYF	TGTGCCAGCAGCTTCTCACCACTAGCGGGGGGGCAAGGCGAGCAGTACTTC
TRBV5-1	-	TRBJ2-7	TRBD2	CASSRIPTSGTYEQYF	TGCGCCAGCAGCCGGATCCCTACTAGCGGGACCTACGAGCAGTACTTC
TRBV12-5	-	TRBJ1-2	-	CASGLPGTNYGYTF	TGTGCTAGTGGTTTGCCAGGGACAAACTATGGCTACACCTTC
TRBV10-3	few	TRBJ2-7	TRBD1	CAISEQGVTYEQYF	TGTGCCATCAGTGAGCAGGGGGTAACCTACGAGCAGTACTTC